The 28 T cell receptor beta chains below all came from one sample that was sequenced in a study of cytomegalovirus exposure and HLA in healthy donors. Produced via immunoSEQ multiplex PCR; TCRdb's table is partial and in-frame only. Altogether 130,000 or so clones are present, approximately 90% being singletons, with the ten largest covering about 6.4%. Sample: PBMCs. All receptors come from a young woman in good health and CMV-seropositive.

This clone was seen just once. The chain couples TRBV4-1 to TRBJ2-7; 8 bases agree with TRBD2. Germline V gene sequence: CDR1 MGHRA, CDR2 YSYEKL. CDR3 size: 15 residues. With 6 bases clipped from V and 3 bases from J, the junction kept 10 bases outside the gene matches. CDR3 loop: CASRWISGKDYEQYF. CDR3 nucleotide sequence: TGCGCCAGCAGATGGATTAGCGGGAAAGACTACGAGCAGTACTTC.

V usage is TRBV6-5 and J usage is TRBJ2-7; D might be TRBD2 (5 bases). This CDR3 comprises 14 residues. V was pared by 6 bases and J by 0 bases, with 12 bases between. Germline lookup yields CDR1 MNHEY and CDR2 SVGAGI. The CDR3 DNA follows: TGTGCCAGCAGGCGCGGGTTTAGCTCCTACGAGCAGTACTTC. Translating it yields CASRRGFSSYEQYF.

This chain uses TRBV6-5 with TRBJ2-5; no definite D call. V was pared by 0 bases and J by 1 base, with 6 bases between. Germline-derived CDR1 and CDR2 are MNHEY and SVGAGI. The CDR3 covers 14 residues. The CDR3 reads CASSYSPLQETQYF. CDR3 sequence (DNA): TGTGCCAGCAGTTACTCCCCACTCCAAGAGACCCAGTACTTC.

The chain is built from TRBV6-5 and TRBJ1-5; D unclear. The CDR3 loop spans 13 amino acids. Germline V CDR1 and CDR2: MNHEY, SVGAGI. Trimming took 6 bases from V and 0 from J, leaving 6 bases between them. CDR3 bases: TGTGCCAGCAGCCTAAATAGCAATCAGCCCCAGCATTTT. Amino acid sequence: CASSLNSNQPQHF.

The V and J genes are TRBV9 and TRBJ1-2, with TRBD1 matching over 8 bases. There are 14 residues in the CDR3. Unmatched junction bases numbered 8, after V lost 6 bases and J lost 4 bases. The germline V gene has CDR1 SGDLS and CDR2 YYNGEE. The CDR3 loop reads CASTSGTGLYGYTF. The CDR3 DNA follows: TGTGCCAGCACCTCCGGGACAGGCCTCTATGGCTACACCTTC. The full variable domain, in which reference TRBV9 and TRBJ1-2 provide the parts outside the CDR3, is DSGVTQTPKHLITATGQRVTLRCSPRSGDLSVYWYQQSLDQGLQFLIQYYNGEERAKGNILERFSAQQFPDLHSELNLSSLELGDSALYFCASTSGTGLYGYTFGSGTRLTVV.

This chain links TRBV7-9 with TRBJ2-7, with D maybe TRBD1 (6 bases). The CDR3 spans 16 residues. CDR1 SEHNR and CDR2 FQNEAQ come from the germline V gene (reference sequence). V shed 4 bases and J shed 2 bases, with 18 bases lying between them. The CDR3 bases are TGTGCCAGCAGCTCCCAGACAGGACCTTACACCTACGAGCAGTACTTC. The encoded protein is CASSSQTGPYTYEQYF.

The table lists this clone with a count of one. The CDR3 loop reads CASSLRDSQETQYF. Written as DNA, the CDR3 is TGTGCCAGCAGCCTTAGGGACTCCCAAGAGACCCAGTACTTC. The rearrangement joins TRBV11-2 to TRBJ2-5; D is possibly TRBD2 (6 bases). V lost 5 bases to trimming and J lost 1 base, with 11 bases between them. The CDR3 contains 14 residues. Germline values: CDR1 SGHAT, CDR2 FQNNGV.

V usage is TRBV11-2 and J usage is TRBJ2-7, with 12 bases identical to TRBD2. Germline trimming cut 4 bases from V and 2 bases from J; bases unmatched to any gene: 3. CDR1 and CDR2 from the germline V gene are SGHAT and FQNNGV. This CDR3 region has 15 residues. This chain's CDR3 is CASSYTSGGPYEQYF. The CDR3 DNA is TGTGCCAGCAGCTACACTAGCGGGGGGCCCTACGAGCAGTACTTC.

The count of this clone is one. The chain has TRBV5-1 and TRBJ1-1, with 7 bases lining up with TRBD1. The CDR3 has 15 residues. Germline loops: CDR1 SGHRS, CDR2 YFSETQ. V lost 2 bases, J lost 0 bases, and 4 bases stayed unmatched. The CDR3 sequence is CASSFVRGMNTEAFF. The CDR3 nucleotides read TGCGCCAGCAGCTTTGTCAGGGGGATGAACACTGAAGCTTTCTTT.

This chain uses TRBV27 with TRBJ2-3, with D tentatively TRBD2 (5 bases). The V and J ends lost 3 bases and 9 bases respectively, with 13 bases between them. Germline V gives CDR1 MNHEY, CDR2 SMNVEV (reference sequence). This CDR3 contains 13 residues. CDR3 sequence reads: CASSLRAPGTQYF. The DNA of the CDR3 is TGTGCCAGCAGTTTGCGGGCCCCCGGGACGCAGTATTTT.

The rearrangement joins TRBV9 to TRBJ2-1, with 9 bases that match TRBD1. The J segment lost 3 bases and the V segment lost 0 bases, leaving 4 bases of the junction unmatched. Germline assignment: CDR1 SGDLS and CDR2 YYNGEE. This CDR3 region has 16 residues. The CDR3 DNA follows: TGTGCCAGCAGCGTAGATCAGGACAGGGGCTACAATGAGCAGTTCTTC. It encodes CASSVDQDRGYNEQFF.

The V and J genes are TRBV15 and TRBJ2-1; D possibly corresponds to TRBD1 (8 bases). Trimming cost V 1 base and J 7 bases, with 20 bases left between them. Germline CDR1 and CDR2: LNHNV and YYDKDF (reference sequence). This CDR3 has 17 amino acids. The CDR3 DNA sequence: TGTGCCACCAGCAGAGGGGGGGGGACAGGAAAGAGTAATGAGCAGTTCTTC. Encoded protein: CATSRGGGTGKSNEQFF.

The V gene is TRBV7-3, the J gene TRBJ1-1, with a possible D match to TRBD1 (5 bases). The germline V and J ends were trimmed by 5 bases and 6 bases, with 13 bases remaining between them. Germline values: CDR1 SGHTA, CDR2 FQGTGA. CDR3 size: 13 residues. The CDR3 is CASSLGTGAEAFF. CDR3 DNA: TGTGCCAGCAGCCTAGGTACGGGGGCTGAAGCTTTCTTT.

The chain is built from TRBV20-1 and TRBJ2-1; D gene uncertain. The CDR3 has 10 residues. Trimming cost V 6 bases and J 12 bases, with 12 bases left between them. Germline V CDR1 and CDR2: DFQATT, SNEGSKA (reference sequence). This CDR3 is CSAPVGGQFF. In DNA, the CDR3 is TGCAGTGCCCCGGTCGGCGGGCAGTTCTTC.

The chain has TRBV28 and TRBJ2-1, with D possibly matching TRBD1 (6 bases). This CDR3 is 19 amino acids long. With 8 bases removed from V and 2 bases from J, the gap between germline ends came to 28 bases. Germline V lookup: CDR1 MDHEN, CDR2 SYDVKM. CDR3 residues: CASGSHVPQGLRTYNEQFF. CDR3 DNA: TGTGCCAGCGGTAGCCACGTTCCCCAGGGGCTACGGACCTACAATGAGCAGTTCTTC.

The gene calls are TRBV7-9 and TRBJ2-7, with a weak D call TRBD2 (5 bases). CDR1 and CDR2 from the germline V gene are SEHNR and FQNEAQ (reference sequence). CDR3 length: 14 amino acids. The V and J ends lost 0 bases and 2 bases respectively, with 8 bases between them. The chain's CDR3 is CASSLARAAYEQYF. The CDR3 DNA sequence: TGTGCCAGCAGCTTAGCGCGGGCAGCCTACGAGCAGTACTTC.

This chain links TRBV27 with TRBJ2-2; D is possibly TRBD1 (6 bases). Germline CDR1 reads MNHEY; CDR2 reads SMNVEV (reference sequence). The CDR3 runs 15 residues. The V and J ends lost 4 bases and 3 bases respectively, with 12 bases between them. Written as DNA, the CDR3 is TGTGCCAGCAGTTCGAGGGGGACACACACCGGGGAGCTGTTTTTT. It yields the protein CASSSRGTHTGELFF.

This chain links TRBV25-1 with TRBJ1-4, with 7 bases matching TRBD1. The CDR3 has 18 amino acids. The J segment lost 0 bases and the V segment lost 4 bases, leaving 11 bases of the junction unmatched. Germline CDR1 MGHDK, CDR2 SYGVNS. The CDR3 sequence is CASSGLRGQQATNEKLFF. Here the CDR3 DNA reads TGTGCCAGCAGTGGGCTTAGGGGACAGCAAGCAACTAATGAAAAACTGTTTTTT. The full variable domain, completed using reference TRBV25-1 and TRBJ1-4, is EADIYQTPRYLVIGTGKKITLECSQTMGHDKMYWYQQDPGMELHLIHYSYGVNSTEKGDLSSESTVSRIRTEHFPLTLESARPSHTSQYLCASSGLRGQQATNEKLFFGSGTQLSVL.

J is TRBJ2-5 and V is TRBV5-1; D gene uncertain. The CDR3 extends over 14 amino acids. V was shortened by 1 base and J by 1 base, with 8 bases between the two germline ends. CDR1 and CDR2 from the germline V gene are SGHRS and YFSETQ. The CDR3 bases are TGCGCCAGCAGCTTGTCTACTACCCAAGAGACCCAGTACTTC. Translating it yields CASSLSTTQETQYF.

The rearrangement uses TRBV19 and TRBJ1-5; TRBD1 aligns across 7 bases. This CDR3 spans 16 amino acids. The trim removed 7 bases at V and 1 base at J, leaving 10 bases unmatched. Germline CDR1 LNHDA, CDR2 SQIVND (reference sequence). The CDR3 protein is CASTLLPTGSNQPQHF. The CDR3 DNA is TGTGCCAGTACCTTACTCCCGACAGGGAGCAATCAGCCCCAGCATTTT.

The rearrangement links TRBV6-5 to TRBJ2-5; TRBD2 matches at 12 bases. The V segment lost 4 bases and the J segment 6 bases; nucleotides outside the gene matches: 6. Germline lookup yields CDR1 MNHEY and CDR2 SVGAGI. This CDR3 is built from 15 residues. Here the CDR3 DNA reads TGTGCCAGCAGTTCTAGCGGGGGGGCGGATAAGACCCAGTACTTC. Its translation: CASSSSGGADKTQYF.

The chain carries TRBV15 and TRBJ2-7; possible D gene TRBD2, 6 bases. The V gene lost 0 bases and the J gene lost 5 bases, with 14 bases spanning the gap. This CDR3 is 15 amino acids long. Germline V gene sequence: CDR1 LNHNV, CDR2 YYDKDF (reference sequence). Here the CDR3 reads CATSRDTGTSNEQYF. The DNA of the CDR3 is TGTGCCACCAGCAGAGATACCGGGACTTCAAACGAGCAGTACTTC.

This sequence joins TRBV5-1 and TRBJ1-1, with TRBD1 identical over 8 bases. V lost 3 bases to trimming and J lost 6 bases; unmatched junction nucleotides: 7. Germline loops: CDR1 SGHRS, CDR2 YFSETQ. This CDR3 comprises 14 residues. Here the CDR3 reads CASSWQTGVPEAFF. In DNA form, the CDR3 reads TGCGCCAGCAGCTGGCAGACAGGGGTCCCTGAAGCTTTCTTT.

The chain carries TRBV28 and TRBJ2-2, with 11 bases fitting TRBD2. Germline CDR1 reads MDHEN; CDR2 reads SYDVKM. This CDR3 is built from 16 residues. The V segment lost 6 bases and the J segment 9 bases; nucleotides outside the gene matches: 12. The CDR3 is CASSLTSGIGGRELFF. In DNA, the CDR3 is TGTGCCAGCAGCTTGACTAGCGGGATAGGGGGCAGGGAGCTGTTTTTT.

V and J are TRBV6-1 and TRBJ2-7; maybe TRBD1 (6 bases). The germline V gene has CDR1 MNHNS and CDR2 SASEGT. Trimming cost V 0 bases and J 0 bases, with 15 bases left between them. This CDR3 is 17 amino acids long. CDR3 region: CASSEARLRDTSYEQYF. The CDR3, as DNA: TGTGCCAGCAGTGAAGCGCGATTACGGGACACCTCCTACGAGCAGTACTTC.

The chain couples TRBV5-4 to TRBJ1-2; unclear D gene. V lost 4 bases, J lost 4 bases, and 14 bases lay in between. Per the germline V gene, CDR1 is SGHNT and CDR2 is YYREEE (reference sequence). CDR3 size: 14 residues. In nucleotides, the CDR3 is TGTGCCAGCAGCCCCGACACGGTAGGCTATGGCTACACCTTC. This encodes CASSPDTVGYGYTF.

This chain uses TRBV28 with TRBJ2-7, with 14 bases aligning to TRBD2. Looked up from germline, CDR1 is MDHEN and CDR2 is SYDVKM. Unmatched junction bases numbered 8, after V lost 5 bases and J lost 2 bases. The CDR3 runs 17 residues. The CDR3 protein is CASSPRLAGGLTYEQYF. The CDR3 nucleotides read TGTGCCAGCAGTCCCCGACTAGCGGGAGGGTTAACCTACGAGCAGTACTTC.

This clone was found once. The gene calls are TRBV19 and TRBJ2-3, with TRBD2 matching 7 bases. CDR1 and CDR2 from the germline V gene are LNHDA and SQIVND (reference sequence). CDR3 size: 15 residues. V dropped 4 bases and J dropped 0; count of bases not matched to a gene: 4. The CDR3 bases are TGTGCCAGTAGTACGAGCGGGACGAGCACAGATACGCAGTATTTT. Encoded protein: CASSTSGTSTDTQYF.